The present T cell receptor (beta chain) was sequenced within a study of tumor-infiltrating lymphocytes in primary liver carcinoma. Unsorted bulk tissue (about 20-32 mg) underwent RNA and DNA co-extraction. Worth noting for this clonotype: Germline and junction disagree at one end, which may indicate a read error.

Making TCR beta cDNA involved around 520 ng total RNA and a constant-region primer. Amplification in three nested multiplex PCR rounds with slightly modified ARM-PCR gave rise to TCR beta libraries. Two initial PCR rounds of roughly 10 cycles each paired TRBV1-TRBV30 forward primers with a C-beta reverse primer. TCRdb re-derived calls from the multiplex PCR reads in MiXCR, one entry per CDR3 protein. The sample has around 50,000 distinct CDR3 sequences; roughly 77% are singletons. Germline assignment: CDR1 SQVTM and CDR2 ANQGSEA. This CDR3 comprises 16 residues. Material: liver tumor tissue from sampling region 3. Subset here: tumor region T3, left-lateral pole. The chain has TRBV29-1 and TRBJ2-5, with 13 bases fitting TRBD2. The clonotype comes from a man aged 35 to 55 with primary liver carcinoma and hepatitis B virus infection. DNA for the CDR3: TGCAGCGTGACGCCAGGGACTAGCGGGAATGACGAGACCCTGTACTTC. As protein: CSVTPGTSGNDETLYF.